The present T cell receptor (beta chain) was sequenced within a study of blood T cell repertoires in COVID-19. At the level of the study: PBMCs, B-cell-depleted T cells, or T cells were the source of the cDNA or gDNA that made up the material.

The CDR3 length is 15 residues. From germline, CDR1 is SGHKS and CDR2 YYEKEE (reference sequence). Trimming stripped 4 bases from V and 0 bases from J, with 11 bases between. Per the original data handling: Nucleated cell counts were estimated from reference gene primer amplification. The repertoire was sequenced with immunoSEQ multiplex PCR; TCRdb's copy has only in-frame clones and lacks some. That table furnishes V, J and clone size, whereas the DNA furnished D and trimming. Of 150,000 to 200,000 clones listed, about 86% were seen once; the top ten hold roughly 3.9%. The rearrangement links TRBV5-5 to TRBJ1-3; TRBD1 is a possible D gene (5 bases). The sequencing sample was made of peripheral blood. This TCR came from a young man with active or convalescent COVID-19. As DNA, the CDR3 is TGTGCCAGCAGCCAGGGACTGAGCTCTGGAAACACCATATATTTT. It translates to CASSQGLSSGNTIYF.